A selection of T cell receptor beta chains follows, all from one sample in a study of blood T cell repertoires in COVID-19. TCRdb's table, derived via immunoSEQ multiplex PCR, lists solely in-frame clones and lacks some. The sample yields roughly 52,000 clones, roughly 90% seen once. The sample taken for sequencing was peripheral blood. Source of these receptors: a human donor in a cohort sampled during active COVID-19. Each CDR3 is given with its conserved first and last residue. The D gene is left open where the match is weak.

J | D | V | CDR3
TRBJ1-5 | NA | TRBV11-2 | CASSLRGTQPQHF
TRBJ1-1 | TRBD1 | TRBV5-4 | CASSFDPGQGAEAFF
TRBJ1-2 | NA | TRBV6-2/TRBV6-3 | CASSDHPVRYGYTF
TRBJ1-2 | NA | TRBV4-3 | CASSQDWGSGSYGYTF
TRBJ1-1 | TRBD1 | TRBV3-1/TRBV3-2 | CASRPQGADTEAFF
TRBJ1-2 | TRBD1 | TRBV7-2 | CASSPQTGSYGYTF
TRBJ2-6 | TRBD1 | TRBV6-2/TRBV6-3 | CASSEERDRAFAGANVLTF
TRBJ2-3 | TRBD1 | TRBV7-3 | CASSSQGTGVRDTQYF
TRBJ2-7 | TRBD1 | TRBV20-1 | CSAPDRDVQYF
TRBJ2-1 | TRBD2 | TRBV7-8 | CASFTSGGLGIHNEQFF
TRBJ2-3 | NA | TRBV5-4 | CASSLVDSSHTQYF
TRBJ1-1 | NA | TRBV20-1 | CSAPGQAAFF
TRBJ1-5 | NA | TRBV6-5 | CASSLREGDQPQHF
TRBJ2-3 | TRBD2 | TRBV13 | CASRDSGGAPSDTQYF
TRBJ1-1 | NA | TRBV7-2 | CASQTGPNTEAFF
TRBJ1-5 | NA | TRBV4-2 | CASSQDVGRGLYSNQPQHF
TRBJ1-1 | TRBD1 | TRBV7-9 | CASSTDLTTGAITHEAFF
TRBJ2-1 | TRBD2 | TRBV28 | CASSGTSGGAFNEQFF
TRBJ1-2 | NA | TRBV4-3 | CASSQENRNYGYTF
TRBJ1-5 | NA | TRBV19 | CASSQTGFNQPQHF
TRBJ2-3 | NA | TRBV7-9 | CASSLVGGRIDTQYF
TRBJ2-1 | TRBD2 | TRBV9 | CASSVGLAVYNEQFF
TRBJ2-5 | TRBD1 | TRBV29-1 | CSVSSRDRGLRETQYF
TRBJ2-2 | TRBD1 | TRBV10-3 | CAITGQGAGTGELFF
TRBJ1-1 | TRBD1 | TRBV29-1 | CSVEAGTRQGTEAFF
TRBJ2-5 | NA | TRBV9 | CASSATQGLETQYF
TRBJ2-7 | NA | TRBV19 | CASSRLRTAGLSYEQYF